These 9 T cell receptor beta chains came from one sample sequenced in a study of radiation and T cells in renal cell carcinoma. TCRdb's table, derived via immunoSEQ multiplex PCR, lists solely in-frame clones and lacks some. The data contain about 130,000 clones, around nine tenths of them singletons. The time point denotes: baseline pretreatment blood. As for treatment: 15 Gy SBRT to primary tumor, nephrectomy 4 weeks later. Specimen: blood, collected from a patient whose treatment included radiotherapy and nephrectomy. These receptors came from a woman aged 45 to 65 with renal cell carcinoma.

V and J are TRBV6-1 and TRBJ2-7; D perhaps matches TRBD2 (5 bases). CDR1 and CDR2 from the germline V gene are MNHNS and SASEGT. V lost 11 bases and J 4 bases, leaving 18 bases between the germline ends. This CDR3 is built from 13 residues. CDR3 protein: CAGSLTRGYEQYF. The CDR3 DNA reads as TGTGCCGGGTCCCTGACTCGGGGATACGAGCAGTACTTC.

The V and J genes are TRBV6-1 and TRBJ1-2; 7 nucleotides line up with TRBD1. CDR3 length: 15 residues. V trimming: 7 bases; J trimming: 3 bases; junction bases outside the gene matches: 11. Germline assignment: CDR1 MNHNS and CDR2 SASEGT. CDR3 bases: TGTGCCAGCACCCCAGGGGGGGGGCAAGACTATGGCTACACCTTC. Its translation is CASTPGGGQDYGYTF.

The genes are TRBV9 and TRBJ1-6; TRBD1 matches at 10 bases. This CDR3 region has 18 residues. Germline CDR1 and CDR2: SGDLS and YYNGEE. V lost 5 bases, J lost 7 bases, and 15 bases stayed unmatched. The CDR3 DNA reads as TGTGCCAGCAGTGCCGGGACAGGGGCGCCCATGCGCAATTCACCCCTCCACTTT. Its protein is CASSAGTGAPMRNSPLHF.

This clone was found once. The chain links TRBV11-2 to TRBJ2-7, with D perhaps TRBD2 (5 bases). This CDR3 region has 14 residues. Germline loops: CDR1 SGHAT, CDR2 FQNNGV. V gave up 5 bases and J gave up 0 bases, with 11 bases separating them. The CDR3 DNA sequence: TGTGCCAGCAGCCTCTCCGGGAACTCCTACGAGCAGTACTTC. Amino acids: CASSLSGNSYEQYF. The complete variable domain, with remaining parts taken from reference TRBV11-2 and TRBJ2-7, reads EAGVAQSPRYKIIEKRQSVAFWCNPISGHATLYWYQQILGQGPKLLIQFQNNGVVDDSQLPKDRFSAERLKGVDSTLKIQPAKLEDSAVYLCASSLSGNSYEQYFGPGTRLTVT.

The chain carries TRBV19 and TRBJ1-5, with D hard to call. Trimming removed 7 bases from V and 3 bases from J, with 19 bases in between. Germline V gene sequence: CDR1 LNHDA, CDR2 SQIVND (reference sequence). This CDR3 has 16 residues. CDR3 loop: CASNREGRRDNQPQHF. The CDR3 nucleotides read TGTGCCAGTAACCGTGAAGGCAGGCGGGACAATCAGCCCCAGCATTTT.

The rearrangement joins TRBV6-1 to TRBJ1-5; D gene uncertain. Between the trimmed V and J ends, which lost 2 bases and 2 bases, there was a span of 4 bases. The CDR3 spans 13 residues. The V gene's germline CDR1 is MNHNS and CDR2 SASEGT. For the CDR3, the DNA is TGTGCCAGCAGTGAACAGGGCAATCAGCCCCAGCATTTT. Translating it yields CASSEQGNQPQHF.

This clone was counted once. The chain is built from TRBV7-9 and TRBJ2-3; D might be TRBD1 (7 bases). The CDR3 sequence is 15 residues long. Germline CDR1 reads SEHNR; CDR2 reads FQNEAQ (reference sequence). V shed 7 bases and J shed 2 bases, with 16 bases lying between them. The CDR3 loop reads CASIAGGSTTDTQYF. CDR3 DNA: TGTGCCAGCATCGCAGGGGGGTCTACCACAGATACGCAGTATTTT.

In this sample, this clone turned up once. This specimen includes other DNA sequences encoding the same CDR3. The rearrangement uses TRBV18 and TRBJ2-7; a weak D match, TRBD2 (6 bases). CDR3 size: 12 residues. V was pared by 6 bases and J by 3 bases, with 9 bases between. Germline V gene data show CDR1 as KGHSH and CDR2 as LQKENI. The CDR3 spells CASSPGGYEQYF. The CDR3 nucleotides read TGTGCCAGCTCCCCCGGGGGCTACGAGCAGTACTTC.

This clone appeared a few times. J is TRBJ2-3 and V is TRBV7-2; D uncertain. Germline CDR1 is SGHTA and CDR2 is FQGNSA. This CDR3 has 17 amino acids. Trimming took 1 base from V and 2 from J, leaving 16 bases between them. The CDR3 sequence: CASSLDQYEPHTDTQYF. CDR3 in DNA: TGTGCCAGCAGCTTAGACCAATACGAGCCCCACACAGATACGCAGTATTTT.